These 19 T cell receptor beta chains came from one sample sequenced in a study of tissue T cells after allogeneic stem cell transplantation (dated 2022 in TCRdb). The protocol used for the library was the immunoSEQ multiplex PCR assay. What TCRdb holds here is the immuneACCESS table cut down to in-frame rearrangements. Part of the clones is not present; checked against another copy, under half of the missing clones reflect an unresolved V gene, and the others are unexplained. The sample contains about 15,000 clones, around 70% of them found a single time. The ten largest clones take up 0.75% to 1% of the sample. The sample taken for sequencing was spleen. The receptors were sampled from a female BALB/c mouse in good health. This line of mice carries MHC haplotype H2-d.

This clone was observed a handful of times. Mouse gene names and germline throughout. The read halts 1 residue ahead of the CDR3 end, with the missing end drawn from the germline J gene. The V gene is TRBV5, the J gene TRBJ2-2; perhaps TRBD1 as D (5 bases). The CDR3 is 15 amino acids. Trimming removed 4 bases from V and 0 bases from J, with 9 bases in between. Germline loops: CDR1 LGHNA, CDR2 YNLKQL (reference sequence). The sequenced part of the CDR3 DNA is TGTGCCAGCAGCCGGACAAACTCAAACACCGGGCAGCTCTAC. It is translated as CASSRTNSNTGQLY. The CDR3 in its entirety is CASSRTNSNTGQLYF.

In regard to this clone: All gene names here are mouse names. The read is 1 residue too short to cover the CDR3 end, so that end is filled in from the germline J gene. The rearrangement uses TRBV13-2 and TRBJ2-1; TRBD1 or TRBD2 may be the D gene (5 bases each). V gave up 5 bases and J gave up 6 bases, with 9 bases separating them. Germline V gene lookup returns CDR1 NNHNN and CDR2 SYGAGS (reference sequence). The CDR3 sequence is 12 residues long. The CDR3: CASGGLGAEQFF. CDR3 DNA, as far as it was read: TGTGCCAGCGGGGGGCTGGGTGCTGAGCAGTTC.

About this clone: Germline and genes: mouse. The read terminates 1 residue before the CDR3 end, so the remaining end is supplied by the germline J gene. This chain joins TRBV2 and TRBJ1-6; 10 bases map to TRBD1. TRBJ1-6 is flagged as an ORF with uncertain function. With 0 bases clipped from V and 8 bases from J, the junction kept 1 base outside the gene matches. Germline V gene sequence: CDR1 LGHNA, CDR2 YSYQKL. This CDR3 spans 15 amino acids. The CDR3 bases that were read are TGTGCCAGCAGCCAAGAGGGGACAGGGGATTCGCCCCTCTAC. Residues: CASSQEGTGDSPLY. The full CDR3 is CASSQEGTGDSPLYF.

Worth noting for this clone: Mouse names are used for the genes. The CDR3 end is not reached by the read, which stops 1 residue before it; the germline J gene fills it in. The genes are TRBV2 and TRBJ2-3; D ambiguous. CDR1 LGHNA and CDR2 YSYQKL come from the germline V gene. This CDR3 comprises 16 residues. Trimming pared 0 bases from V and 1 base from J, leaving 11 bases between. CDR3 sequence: CASSQDIGWGAETLYF. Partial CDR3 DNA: TGTGCCAGCAGCCAAGATATAGGGTGGGGTGCAGAAACGCTGTAT.

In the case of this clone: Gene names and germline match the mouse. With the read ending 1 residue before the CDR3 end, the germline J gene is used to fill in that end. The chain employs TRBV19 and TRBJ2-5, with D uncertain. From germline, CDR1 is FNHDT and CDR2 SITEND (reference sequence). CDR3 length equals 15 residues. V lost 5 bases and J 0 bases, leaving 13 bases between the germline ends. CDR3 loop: CASRPRKLNQDTQYF. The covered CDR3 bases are TGTGCCAGCAGACCGCGCAAACTTAACCAAGACACCCAGTAC. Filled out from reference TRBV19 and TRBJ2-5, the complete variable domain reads GGIITQTPKFLIGQEGQKLTLKCQQNFNHDTMYWYRQDSGKGLRLIYYSITENDLQKGDLSEGYDASREKKSSFSLTVTSAQKNEMAVFLCASRPRKLNQDTQYFGPGTRLLVL.

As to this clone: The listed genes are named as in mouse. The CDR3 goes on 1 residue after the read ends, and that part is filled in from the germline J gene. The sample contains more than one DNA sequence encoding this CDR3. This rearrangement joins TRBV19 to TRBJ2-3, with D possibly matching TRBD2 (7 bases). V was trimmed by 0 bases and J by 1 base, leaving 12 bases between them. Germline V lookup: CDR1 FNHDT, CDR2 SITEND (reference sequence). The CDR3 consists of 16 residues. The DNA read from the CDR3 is TGTGCCAGCAGTATAGAGGGGGGCGGGGGTGCAGAAACGCTGTAT. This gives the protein CASSIEGGGGAETLY. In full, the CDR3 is CASSIEGGGGAETLYF.

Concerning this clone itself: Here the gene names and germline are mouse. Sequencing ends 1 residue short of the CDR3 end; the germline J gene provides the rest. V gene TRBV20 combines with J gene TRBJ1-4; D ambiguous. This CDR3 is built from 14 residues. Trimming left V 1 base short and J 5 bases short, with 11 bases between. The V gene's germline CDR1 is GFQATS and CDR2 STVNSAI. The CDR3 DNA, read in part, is TGTGGTGCTAGGGGACAAGGAATTAACGAAAGATTATTT. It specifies CGARGQGINERLF. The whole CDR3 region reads CGARGQGINERLFF.

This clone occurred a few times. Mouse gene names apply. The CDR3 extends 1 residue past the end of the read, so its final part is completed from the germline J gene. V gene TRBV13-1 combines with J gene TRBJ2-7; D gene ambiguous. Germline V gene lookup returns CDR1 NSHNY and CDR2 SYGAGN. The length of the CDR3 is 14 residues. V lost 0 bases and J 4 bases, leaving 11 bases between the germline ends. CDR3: CASSDAGKTYEQYF. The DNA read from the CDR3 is TGTGCCAGCAGTGATGCGGGAAAAACTTATGAACAGTAC.

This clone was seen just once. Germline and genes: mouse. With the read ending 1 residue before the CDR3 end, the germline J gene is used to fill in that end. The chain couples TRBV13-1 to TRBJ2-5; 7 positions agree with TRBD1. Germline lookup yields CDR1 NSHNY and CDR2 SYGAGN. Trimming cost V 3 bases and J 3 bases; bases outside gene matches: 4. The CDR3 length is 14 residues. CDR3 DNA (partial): TGTGCCAGCAGTGGCCGGGACAGTCAAGACACCCAGTAC. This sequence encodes CASSGRDSQDTQY. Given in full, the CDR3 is CASSGRDSQDTQYF.

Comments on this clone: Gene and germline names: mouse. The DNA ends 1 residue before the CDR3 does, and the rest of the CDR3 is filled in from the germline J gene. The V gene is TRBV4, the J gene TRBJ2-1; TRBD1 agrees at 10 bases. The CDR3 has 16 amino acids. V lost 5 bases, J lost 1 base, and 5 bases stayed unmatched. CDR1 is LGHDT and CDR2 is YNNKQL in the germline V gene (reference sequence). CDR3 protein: CASSPGTGVNYAEQFF. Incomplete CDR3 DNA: TGTGCCAGCAGCCCCGGGACAGGGGTCAACTATGCTGAGCAGTTC.

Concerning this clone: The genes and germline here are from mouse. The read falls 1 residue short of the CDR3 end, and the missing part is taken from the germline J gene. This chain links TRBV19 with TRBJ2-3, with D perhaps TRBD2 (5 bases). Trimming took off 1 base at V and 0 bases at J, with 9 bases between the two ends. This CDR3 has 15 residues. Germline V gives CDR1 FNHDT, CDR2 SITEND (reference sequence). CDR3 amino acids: CASSINGLSAETLYF. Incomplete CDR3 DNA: TGTGCCAGCAGTATAAACGGACTTAGTGCAGAAACGCTGTAT.

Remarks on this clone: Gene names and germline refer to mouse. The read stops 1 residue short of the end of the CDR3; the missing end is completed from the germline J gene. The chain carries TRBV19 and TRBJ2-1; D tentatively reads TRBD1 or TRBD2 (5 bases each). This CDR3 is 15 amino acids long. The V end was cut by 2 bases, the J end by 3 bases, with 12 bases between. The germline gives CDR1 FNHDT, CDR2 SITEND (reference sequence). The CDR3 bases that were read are TGTGCCAGCAGTATCAAGGGGCGCGGCTATGCTGAGCAGTTC. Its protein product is CASSIKGRGYAEQF. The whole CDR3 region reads CASSIKGRGYAEQFF.

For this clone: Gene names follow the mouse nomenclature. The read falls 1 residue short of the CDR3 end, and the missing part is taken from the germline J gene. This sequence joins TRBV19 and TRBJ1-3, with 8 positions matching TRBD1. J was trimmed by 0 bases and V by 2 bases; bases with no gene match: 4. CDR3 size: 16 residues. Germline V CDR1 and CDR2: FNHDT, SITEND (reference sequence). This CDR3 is CASSMRTGTSGNTLYF. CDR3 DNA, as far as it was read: TGTGCCAGCAGTATGAGGACAGGGACTTCTGGAAATACGCTCTAT.

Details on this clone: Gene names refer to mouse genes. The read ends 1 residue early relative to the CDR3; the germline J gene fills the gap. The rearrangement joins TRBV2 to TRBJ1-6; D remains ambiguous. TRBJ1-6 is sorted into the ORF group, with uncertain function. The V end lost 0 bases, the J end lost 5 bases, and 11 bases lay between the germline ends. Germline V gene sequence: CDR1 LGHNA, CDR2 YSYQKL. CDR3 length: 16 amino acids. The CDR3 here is CASSQDGIANNSPLYF. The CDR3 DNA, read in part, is TGTGCCAGCAGCCAAGATGGCATTGCCAATAATTCGCCCCTCTAC.

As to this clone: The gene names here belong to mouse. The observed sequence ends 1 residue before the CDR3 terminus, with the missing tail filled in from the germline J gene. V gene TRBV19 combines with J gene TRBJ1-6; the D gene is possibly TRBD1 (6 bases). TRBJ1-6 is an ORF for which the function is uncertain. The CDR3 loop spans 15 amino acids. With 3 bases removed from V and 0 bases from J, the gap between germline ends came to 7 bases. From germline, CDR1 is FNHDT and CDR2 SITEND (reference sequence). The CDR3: CASSRDTSYNSPLYF. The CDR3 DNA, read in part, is TGTGCCAGCAGTAGGGACACTTCCTATAATTCGCCCCTCTAC.

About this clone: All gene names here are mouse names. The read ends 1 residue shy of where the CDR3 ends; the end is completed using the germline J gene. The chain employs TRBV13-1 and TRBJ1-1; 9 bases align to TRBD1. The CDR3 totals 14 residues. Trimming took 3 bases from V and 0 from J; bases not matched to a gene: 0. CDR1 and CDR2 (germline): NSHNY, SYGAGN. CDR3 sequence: CASSGTGANTEVFF. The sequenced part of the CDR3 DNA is TGTGCCAGCAGTGGGACAGGGGCAAACACAGAAGTCTTC.

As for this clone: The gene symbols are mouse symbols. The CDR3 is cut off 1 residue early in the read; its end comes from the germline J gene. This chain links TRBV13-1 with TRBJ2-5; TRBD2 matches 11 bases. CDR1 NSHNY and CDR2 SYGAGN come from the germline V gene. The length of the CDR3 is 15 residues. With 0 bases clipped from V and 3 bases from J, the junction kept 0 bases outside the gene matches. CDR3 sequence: CASSDGDWGQDTQYF. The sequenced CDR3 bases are TGTGCCAGCAGTGATGGGGACTGGGGGCAAGACACCCAGTAC.

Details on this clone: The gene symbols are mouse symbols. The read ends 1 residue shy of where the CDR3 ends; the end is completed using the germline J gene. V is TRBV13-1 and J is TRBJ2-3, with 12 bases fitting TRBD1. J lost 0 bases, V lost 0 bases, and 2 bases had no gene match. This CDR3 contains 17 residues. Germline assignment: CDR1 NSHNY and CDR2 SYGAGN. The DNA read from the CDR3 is TGTGCCAGCAGTGATGGGGGACAGGGGGCTAGTGCAGAAACGCTGTAT. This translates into CASSDGGQGASAETLY. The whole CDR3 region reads CASSDGGQGASAETLYF.

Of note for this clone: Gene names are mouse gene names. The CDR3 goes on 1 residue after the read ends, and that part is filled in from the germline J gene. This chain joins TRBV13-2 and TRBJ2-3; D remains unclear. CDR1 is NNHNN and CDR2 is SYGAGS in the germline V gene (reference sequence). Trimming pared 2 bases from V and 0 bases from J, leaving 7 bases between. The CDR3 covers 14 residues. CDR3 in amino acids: CASGETSSAETLYF. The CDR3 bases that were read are TGTGCCAGCGGTGAGACATCTAGTGCAGAAACGCTGTAT.